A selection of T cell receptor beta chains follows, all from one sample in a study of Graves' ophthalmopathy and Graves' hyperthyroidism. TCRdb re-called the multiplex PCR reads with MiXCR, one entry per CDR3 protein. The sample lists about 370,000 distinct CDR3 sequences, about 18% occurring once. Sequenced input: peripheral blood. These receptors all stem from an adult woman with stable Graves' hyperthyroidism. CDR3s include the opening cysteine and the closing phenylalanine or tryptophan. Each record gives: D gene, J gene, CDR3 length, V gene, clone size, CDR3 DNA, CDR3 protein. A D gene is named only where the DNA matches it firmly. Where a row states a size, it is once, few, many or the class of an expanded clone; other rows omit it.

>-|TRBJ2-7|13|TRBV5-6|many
TGTGCCAGCAGCTCCACTAAACCCTACGAGCAGTACTTC
CASSSTKPYEQYF
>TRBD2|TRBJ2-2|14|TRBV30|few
TGTGCCTGGACCAGCGGGAGCTTTTCCGGGGAGCTGTTTTTT
CAWTSGSFSGELFF
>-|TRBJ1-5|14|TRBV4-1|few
TGCGCCAGCAGCCACTGGCTTAGCAATCAGCCCCAGCATTTT
CASSHWLSNQPQHF
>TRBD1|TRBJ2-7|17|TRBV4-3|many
TGCGCCAGCAGCCAAGATTTCCGACAGGGGACCTCCTACGAGCAGTACTTC
CASSQDFRQGTSYEQYF
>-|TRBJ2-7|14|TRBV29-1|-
TGCAGCGTTGAAGTGGCAGGGGACGGCTACGAGCAGTACTTC
CSVEVAGDGYEQYF
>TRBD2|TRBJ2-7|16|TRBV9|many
TGTGCCAGCAGCGGAACAGGACTAGCGGGAGTCGGCGAGCAGTACTTC
CASSGTGLAGVGEQYF
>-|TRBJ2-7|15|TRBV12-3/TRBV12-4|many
TGTGCCAGCAGTCCAACCGACAGGTTCTCCTACGAGCAGTACTTC
CASSPTDRFSYEQYF
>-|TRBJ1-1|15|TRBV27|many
TGTGCCAGCAGTCCAATTAGGGGTAGCGTCACTGAAGCTTTCTTT
CASSPIRGSVTEAFF
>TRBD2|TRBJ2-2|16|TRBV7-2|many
TGTGCCAGCAGCTTAGAATCTGGGCGGGAGCTCGGGGAGCTGTTTTTT
CASSLESGRELGELFF
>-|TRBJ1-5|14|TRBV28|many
TGTGCCAGCAGTTTAACGGGGTTAAATCAGCCCCAGCATTTT
CASSLTGLNQPQHF
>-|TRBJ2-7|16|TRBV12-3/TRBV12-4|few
TGTGCCAGCAGTCAAACTCCGACCCATGGGTCCTACGAGCAGTACTTC
CASSQTPTHGSYEQYF
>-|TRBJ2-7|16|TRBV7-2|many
TGTGCCAGCAGCTTAGCGAGGACACTAAACTCCTACGAGCAGTACTTC
CASSLARTLNSYEQYF
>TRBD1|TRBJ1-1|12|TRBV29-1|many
TGCAGCGTTGAGACAGGGCCGGGTGAAGCTTTCTTT
CSVETGPGEAFF
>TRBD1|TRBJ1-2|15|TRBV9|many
TGTGCCAGCAGCCCCGGACAGGGCGGAGGGGATGGCTACACCTTC
CASSPGQGGGDGYTF
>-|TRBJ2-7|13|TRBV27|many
TGTGCCAGCAGTTTCGAAAGGGGCTACGAGCAGTACTTC
CASSFERGYEQYF
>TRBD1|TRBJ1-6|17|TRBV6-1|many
TGTGCCAGCAGTGAAGCTCTTATTACAGGGGCTAATTCACCCCTCCACTTT
CASSEALITGANSPLHF
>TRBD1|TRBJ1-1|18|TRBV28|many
TGTGCCAGCAGTTTACTTCCAGGGGGCCTCGGGAGGAACACTGAAGCTTTCTTT
CASSLLPGGLGRNTEAFF
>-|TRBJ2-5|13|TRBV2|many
TGTGCCAGCAGTGCAGGGGCGGGAAAGACCCAGTACTTC
CASSAGAGKTQYF
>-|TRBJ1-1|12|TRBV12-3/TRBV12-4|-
TGTGCCAGCAGTTTAGGGCCAGGGATGACTTTCTTT
CASSLGPGMTFF
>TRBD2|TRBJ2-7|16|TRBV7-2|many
TGTGCCAGCAGCTTTAATTTAGCGGGAGCCCCCTACGAGCAGTACTTC
CASSFNLAGAPYEQYF
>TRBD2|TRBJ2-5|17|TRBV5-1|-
TGCGCCAGCAGTACGAATGCGGGACTAGCCCTTTTGGAGACCCAGTACTTC
CASSTNAGLALLETQYF
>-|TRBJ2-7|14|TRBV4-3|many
TGCGCCAGCAGCCCCCGTCCGGGACCCTACGAGCAGTACTTC
CASSPRPGPYEQYF
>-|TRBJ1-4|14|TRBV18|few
TGTGCCAGCTCACCGAGCGAGTTTAATGAAAAACTGTTTTTT
CASSPSEFNEKLFF
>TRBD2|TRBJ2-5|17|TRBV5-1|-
TGCGCCAGCAGCTTCGGTACTAGCGGGGGCTACCAAGAGACCCAGTACTTC
CASSFGTSGGYQETQYF
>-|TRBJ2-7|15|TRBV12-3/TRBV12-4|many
TGTGCCAGCAGTTTAGTGTCACCTAAATTGAACGAGCAGTACTTC
CASSLVSPKLNEQYF
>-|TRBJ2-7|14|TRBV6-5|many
TGTGCCAGCAGTTACAAGAGGGTATGGGACGAGCAGTACTTC
CASSYKRVWDEQYF
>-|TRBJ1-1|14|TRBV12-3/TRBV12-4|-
TGTGCCAGCAGTTACTCAAACCAGGGATCTCGAGCTTTCTTT
CASSYSNQGSRAFF
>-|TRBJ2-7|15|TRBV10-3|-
TGTGCCATCAGTGAGGAACAGGGACCTACCTACGAGCAGTACTTC
CAISEEQGPTYEQYF
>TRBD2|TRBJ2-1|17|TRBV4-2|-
TGTGCCAGCAGCCCCCCTCTAGCGGGAGGGACCTACAATGAGCAGTTCTTC
CASSPPLAGGTYNEQFF
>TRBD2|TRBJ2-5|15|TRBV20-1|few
TGCAGTGTTGACCTAGCGGGGGGGCTGGGAGAGACCCAGTACTTC
CSVDLAGGLGETQYF
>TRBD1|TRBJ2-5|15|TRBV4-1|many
TGCGCCAGCAGCCAAGTAGACAGGGCCCGCGAGACCCAGTACTTC
CASSQVDRARETQYF
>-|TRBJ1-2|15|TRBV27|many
TGTGCCAGCAGTCCCCGTTATGGGGCGAGTTATGGCTACACCTTC
CASSPRYGASYGYTF
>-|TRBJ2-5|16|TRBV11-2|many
TGTGCCAGCAGCCCCCGGACTCAACCGAGGCAAGAGACCCAGTACTTC
CASSPRTQPRQETQYF
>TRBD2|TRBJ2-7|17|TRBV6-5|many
TGTGCCAGCAGTTACTCGTCGGGACTAGGGACCTCCTACGAGCAGTACTTC
CASSYSSGLGTSYEQYF
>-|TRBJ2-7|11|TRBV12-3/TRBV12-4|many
TGTGCCAGCAGCTTAAAGTACGAGCAGTACTTC
CASSLKYEQYF
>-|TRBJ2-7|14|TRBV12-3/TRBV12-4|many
TGTGCCAGCAGTTTTGACGGGGTGTCGGGCGAGCAGTACTTC
CASSFDGVSGEQYF
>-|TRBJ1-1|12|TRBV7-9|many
TGTGCCAGCAGCGGCCAGGGGTATGAAGCTTTCTTT
CASSGQGYEAFF
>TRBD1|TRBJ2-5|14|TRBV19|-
TGTGCCAGTACCATGACAGGGGTTCAAGAGACCCAGTACTTC
CASTMTGVQETQYF
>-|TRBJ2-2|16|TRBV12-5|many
TGTGCTAGTGGTTTGTTTCAGGGGAGGGCCACCGGGGAGCTGTTTTTT
CASGLFQGRATGELFF
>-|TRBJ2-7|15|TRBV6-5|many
TGTGCCAGCAGTTACTCATCCAGGACCCTTTTGGAGCAGTACTTC
CASSYSSRTLLEQYF
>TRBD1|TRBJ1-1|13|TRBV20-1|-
TGCAGTGCTAAGCAGGGGGTGAACACTGAAGCTTTCTTT
CSAKQGVNTEAFF
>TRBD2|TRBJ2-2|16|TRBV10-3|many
TGTGCCATCAGTGAGCGCGGGAGGGCGAACACCGGGGAGCTGTTTTTT
CAISERGRANTGELFF
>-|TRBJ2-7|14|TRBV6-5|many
TGTGCCAGCCAATTTGCAGGGCGCGGCTACGAGCAGTACTTC
CASQFAGRGYEQYF
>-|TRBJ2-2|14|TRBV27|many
TGTGCCAGCAGTCTAGGACAGACGGCCGGGGAGCTGTTTTTT
CASSLGQTAGELFF
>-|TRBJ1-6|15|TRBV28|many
TGTGCCAGCAGTTTAACAAGACAGCGATATTCACCCCTCCACTTT
CASSLTRQRYSPLHF